A selection of T cell receptor beta chains follows, all from one sample in a study of cytomegalovirus exposure and HLA in healthy donors. Method: immunoSEQ multiplex PCR; TCRdb's copy keeps in-frame clones and lacks some. This table has about 63,000 clones, 89% appearing once. Sequenced: PBMCs. The receptor set was obtained from a woman aged 18-29 years in good health and CMV-seronegative. Each CDR3 is given with its conserved first and last residue. A D gene is named only where the DNA matches it firmly. The listing skips clone size in some rows; elsewhere it reads once, few, many or a size class.

CDR3 | DNA | size | length | J | D | V
CAVTGRETNEQYF | TGTGCCGTAACGGGGCGGGAGACAAACGAGCAGTACTTC | NA | 13 | TRBJ2-7 | TRBD2 | TRBV5-3
CATRGFDETQYF | TGTGCCACCCGGGGATTCGACGAGACCCAGTACTTC | NA | 12 | TRBJ2-5 | NA | TRBV19
CASSSRDRGQMNTEAFF | TGTGCCAGCAGCAGCCGGGACAGGGGACAAATGAACACTGAAGCTTTCTTT | NA | 17 | TRBJ1-1 | TRBD1 | TRBV7-9
CASSESRTSAYNEQFF | TGCGCCAGCAGTGAGTCCAGGACTAGCGCTTACAATGAGCAGTTCTTC | medium-sized | 16 | TRBJ2-1 | TRBD2 | TRBV10-1
CASSSVDYGYTF | TGTGCCAGCAGCTCGGTCGACTATGGCTACACCTTC | NA | 12 | TRBJ1-2 | NA | TRBV7-9
CASSSKAAAKNIQYF | TGTGCCAGCAGCTCCAAAGCGGCAGCCAAAAACATTCAGTACTTC | NA | 15 | TRBJ2-4 | NA | TRBV5-4
CASSALLRGDNEQFF | TGTGCCAGCAGCGCCCTCTTACGGGGGGACAATGAGCAGTTCTTC | NA | 15 | TRBJ2-1 | TRBD2 | TRBV9
CASSLTQGVREKLFF | TGTGCCAGCAGCCTAACACAGGGGGTCCGTGAAAAACTGTTTTTT | NA | 15 | TRBJ1-4 | TRBD1 | TRBV6-1
CASSARDRGRYTEAFF | TGTGCCAGCAGCGCCCGGGACAGGGGCCGATACACTGAAGCTTTCTTT | NA | 16 | TRBJ1-1 | TRBD1 | TRBV11-2
CASSPGDAEQFF | TGTGCCAGCAGCCCGGGGGACGCCGAGCAGTTCTTC | NA | 12 | TRBJ2-1 | NA | TRBV7-9
CASSLFTGTSPSEQFF | TGTGCCAGCAGCCTCTTCACCGGGACTAGCCCTAGTGAGCAGTTCTTC | NA | 16 | TRBJ2-1 | TRBD2 | TRBV4-2
CASSQRTRQVDGYTF | TGTGCCAGCAGCCAACGGACAAGACAGGTAGATGGCTACACCTTC | NA | 15 | TRBJ1-2 | NA | TRBV7-9
CAWSQVNYGYTF | TGTGCCTGGAGCCAGGTTAACTATGGCTACACCTTC | NA | 12 | TRBJ1-2 | NA | TRBV30
CAWFTQAGPHNEQFF | TGTGCCTGGTTTACGCAGGCGGGCCCCCACAATGAGCAGTTCTTC | NA | 15 | TRBJ2-1 | NA | TRBV30
CASSETSGGGYNEQFF | TGTGCCAGCAGCGAGACTAGCGGGGGGGGCTACAATGAGCAGTTCTTC | once | 16 | TRBJ2-1 | TRBD2 | TRBV7-9
CSVETGADGYTF | TGCAGCGTTGAAACAGGGGCCGACGGCTACACCTTC | once | 12 | TRBJ1-2 | TRBD1 | TRBV29-1
CASSALAGYNEQFF | TGCGCCAGCAGCGCCCTGGCGGGGTACAATGAGCAGTTCTTC | NA | 14 | TRBJ2-1 | NA | TRBV4-1
CASSAGQQVGELFF | TGTGCCAGCAGTGCGGGCCAACAGGTCGGGGAGCTGTTTTTT | NA | 14 | TRBJ2-2 | NA | TRBV6-1
CASRVGLAGGYEQFF | TGTGCCAGCAGAGTCGGACTAGCGGGAGGGTATGAGCAGTTCTTC | once | 15 | TRBJ2-1 | TRBD2 | TRBV6-1
CASVEASFMNTEAFF | TGTGCCAGCGTGGAGGCATCCTTCATGAACACTGAAGCTTTCTTT | NA | 15 | TRBJ1-1 | NA | TRBV7-9
CASSSLAGDSYEQYF | TGTGCCAGCAGCTCACTAGCGGGAGACTCCTACGAGCAGTACTTC | NA | 15 | TRBJ2-7 | TRBD2 | TRBV7-8
CARTLGEQKQETQYF | TGTGCCAGAACCCTGGGAGAACAGAAACAAGAGACCCAGTACTTC | NA | 15 | TRBJ2-5 | NA | TRBV6-1
CASSLMVLGAGGTDTQYF | TGTGCCAGCAGCTTAATGGTGCTGGGAGCGGGGGGCACAGATACGCAGTATTTT | NA | 18 | TRBJ2-3 | TRBD2 | TRBV11-2
CAWSVRLAGIETQYF | TGTGCCTGGAGTGTTCGACTAGCGGGAATAGAGACCCAGTACTTC | NA | 15 | TRBJ2-5 | TRBD2 | TRBV30
CASSLAEGRDQPQHF | TGTGCCAGCAGCTTAGCAGAGGGTAGGGATCAGCCCCAGCATTTT | NA | 15 | TRBJ1-5 | NA | TRBV7-9